This paragraph reports one T cell receptor beta chain. This record comes from a study of CD8 T cells in ankylosing spondylitis. TCRdb processed the 5' RACE reads anew with MiXCR; each CDR3 protein has one entry. This sample has approximately 340,000 distinct CDR3 sequences, with 14% to 15% found just once. The CDR3 sequence is 14 residues long. Germline CDR1 DFQATT, CDR2 SNEGSKA (reference sequence). V shed 2 bases and J shed 8 bases, with 15 bases lying between them. Sequencing was performed on blood, either unsorted or a sorted T cell fraction (not recorded which). This sequence originates from a male donor with ankylosing spondylitis or in good health (not recorded which). This sequence joins TRBV20-1 and TRBJ1-4; a weak D match, TRBD1 (5 bases). This CDR3 reads CSARRGGTSEKLFF. The CDR3 DNA is TGCAGTGCTAGAAGGGGAGGAACCTCCGAAAAACTGTTTTTT.